This record looks at one TCR beta chain sequence and its context. The target antigen is unknown. Profiling relied on immunoSEQ multiplex PCR, and the TCRdb table lists in-frame clones only, not all of them. The sample contains under 95,000 clones, around 90% of which appear only once. CDR1 is LGHDT, CDR2 YNNKEL, per germline (reference sequence). V was cut by 1 base and J by 0 bases, with 15 bases left in between. This CDR3 is 18 amino acids long. These data come from a study of T cell responses to AZD1222 COVID-19 vaccine. Study-level information: Second doses that came at about 4 or about 12 weeks were put together. Points from the study as a whole: Repertoires were obtained only post-peak T cell response.

V usage is TRBV3-1 (or the pseudogene TRBV3-2) and J usage is TRBJ1-4; D possibly corresponds to TRBD1 (5 bases). This TCR was sampled from an adult in good health. This specimen was peripheral blood, taken on day 0 of AZD1222 vaccination. The CDR3 sequence is CASSQGVLGVSTNEKLFF. CDR3 coding DNA: TGTGCCAGCAGCCAAGGAGTATTGGGGGTTTCAACTAATGAAAAACTGTTTTTT.